A single sample is the source of the 27 T cell receptor beta chains below, sequenced in a study of blood T cell repertoires in COVID-19. TCRdb keeps only in-frame clones here, not all; method: immunoSEQ multiplex PCR. This sample yields 150,000 to 200,000 clones, of which around 82% are seen a single time; about 9.4% belongs to the top ten. Source material: peripheral blood. The receptors were sampled from a woman over 75 with acute or convalescent COVID-19.

J is TRBJ1-6 and V is TRBV7-8; TRBD1 is a possible D gene (6 bases). The CDR3 has 14 residues. Germline V gene lookup returns CDR1 SGHVS and CDR2 FQNEAQ. Trimming removed 3 bases from V and 7 bases from J, with 10 bases in between. This CDR3 is CASSLDSRNSPLHF. DNA of the CDR3: TGTGCCAGCAGCTTGGACAGTCGGAATTCACCCCTCCACTTT.

This chain links TRBV2 with TRBJ2-7, with 9 bases fitting TRBD2. The trim removed 4 bases at V and 6 bases at J, leaving 7 bases unmatched. The CDR3 consists of 14 residues. Germline lookup yields CDR1 SNHLY and CDR2 FYNNEI. The CDR3 here is CASSVGRGGSEQYF. In nucleotides, the CDR3 is TGTGCCAGCAGTGTAGGGCGGGGGGGCAGCGAGCAGTACTTC.

The chain links TRBV19 to TRBJ2-7; 8 bases match TRBD1. Trimming took 6 bases from V and 3 from J; bases not matched to a gene: 4. Per germline, CDR1 LNHDA and CDR2 SQIVND (reference sequence). This CDR3 comprises 13 residues. CDR3 in DNA: TGTGCCAGTAGCGGCAGGGGGCTCTACGAGCAGTACTTC. Amino acid sequence: CASSGRGLYEQYF.

The V call is TRBV3-1 (or the pseudogene TRBV3-2), the J call TRBJ2-7, with TRBD1 as a possible D gene (6 bases). CDR1 LGHDT and CDR2 YNNKEL come from the germline V gene (reference sequence). This CDR3 region has 14 residues. V lost 5 bases to trimming and J lost 0 bases, with 11 bases between them. Written as DNA, the CDR3 is TGTGCCAGCAGCTTGAGACAGGTCTCCTACGAGCAGTACTTC. As protein: CASSLRQVSYEQYF.

The chain couples TRBV5-1 to TRBJ1-6; D is possibly TRBD1 (6 bases). The length of the CDR3 is 15 residues. Deletions cut 2 bases from V and 6 bases from J, with 12 bases between. Germline V gene lookup returns CDR1 SGHRS and CDR2 YFSETQ. Written as DNA, the CDR3 is TGCGCCAGCAGCTTCCGGGACAATAGTAATTCACCCCTCCACTTT. Encoded protein: CASSFRDNSNSPLHF.

The chain employs TRBV29-1 and TRBJ2-3, with 10 positions matching TRBD2. The CDR3 sequence is 16 residues long. Germline CDR1 and CDR2: SQVTM and ANQGSEA. J gave up 4 bases and V 5 bases, and 12 bases lay outside the gene matches. CDR3 sequence: CSVPHRASGGSDTQYF. CDR3 bases: TGCAGCGTTCCTCATCGGGCTAGCGGGGGATCAGATACGCAGTATTTT.

The chain has TRBV21-1 and TRBJ2-5; TRBD2, the table's D call, was not compared with the DNA. TRBV21-1 corresponds to a pseudogene. This CDR3 comprises 18 residues. The CDR3 is CASSKFNLPAGTRETQYF. The CDR3 DNA follows: TGTGCCAGCAGCAAATTTAATTTGCCGGCGGGGACTCGAGAGACCCAGTACTTC.

The rearrangement links TRBV6-5 to TRBJ1-5; 7 bases match TRBD1. The CDR3 has 13 residues. V lost 8 bases and J lost 2; bases outside the gene matches: 3. Germline V lookup: CDR1 MNHEY, CDR2 SVGAGI. The CDR3 is CASADRGNQPQHF. The CDR3 nucleotides are TGTGCCAGCGCTGACAGGGGCAATCAGCCCCAGCATTTT.

Comment on this clone: The sample has other DNA sequences that encode this CDR3 too. The V and J genes are TRBV7-9 and TRBJ1-6; the match to TRBD1 covers 11 bases. V gave up 4 bases and J gave up 7 bases; unmatched junction bases: 3. This CDR3 has 15 amino acids. The V gene's germline CDR1 is SEHNR and CDR2 FQNEAQ (reference sequence). As DNA, the CDR3 is TGTGCCAGCAGCTCACGGACAGGGGGCAATTCACCCCTCCACTTT. This gives the protein CASSSRTGGNSPLHF.

The CDR3 loop reads CASSYLAGRREQFF. Written as DNA, the CDR3 is TGTGCCAGCAGTTACCTAGCGGGGCGCCGGGAGCAGTTCTTC. The rearrangement links TRBV6-2 or TRBV6-3 to TRBJ2-1, with TRBD2 identical over 9 bases. Germline V gene sequence: CDR1 MNHEY, CDR2 SVGEGT. The CDR3 extends over 14 amino acids. The J segment lost 10 bases and the V segment lost 2 bases, leaving 6 bases of the junction unmatched.

CDR3 in amino acids: CAISNDRVYGYTF. CDR3 DNA sequence: TGTGCCATCAGTAACGACAGGGTCTATGGCTACACCTTC. This chain joins TRBV10-3 and TRBJ1-2; 7 positions match TRBD1. Germline loops: CDR1 ENHRY, CDR2 SYGVKD. CDR3 length equals 13 residues. V shed 5 bases, J shed 4 bases, and the junction held 4 bases outside the gene matches.

This clone was counted between two and nine times. The gene calls are TRBV15 and TRBJ2-1; 8 bases agree with TRBD1. The germline CDR1 and CDR2 sequences are LNHNV and YYDKDF (reference sequence). This CDR3 region has 15 residues. The V segment lost 4 bases and the J segment 6 bases; nucleotides outside the gene matches: 8. The CDR3 nucleotides are TGTGCCACCAGCACCCGACGGGACAGGAGCAATGAGCAGTTCTTC. Translated: CATSTRRDRSNEQFF.

The chain is built from TRBV5-6 and TRBJ1-1; TRBD1 aligns across 7 bases. CDR1 and CDR2 from the germline V gene are SGHDT and YYEEEE. Trimming removed 3 bases from V and 1 base from J; junction bases left unmatched: 6. CDR3 length equals 15 residues. The CDR3 sequence: CASSSPYRGNTEAFF. DNA for the CDR3: TGTGCCAGCAGCTCCCCCTACAGGGGGAACACTGAAGCTTTCTTT.

V usage is TRBV5-6 and J usage is TRBJ2-1; D might be TRBD2 (7 bases). Trimming took 4 bases from V and 8 from J, leaving 13 bases between them. This CDR3 has 13 amino acids. CDR1 and CDR2 from the germline V gene are SGHDT and YYEEEE. CDR3 DNA: TGTGCCAGCAGCCCGGGGGGCCACGATGAGCAGTTCTTC. Protein sequence: CASSPGGHDEQFF.

This clone was seen a handful of times. The chain has TRBV2 and TRBJ1-1, with TRBD1 matching over 8 bases. V dropped 6 bases and J dropped 6; count of bases not matched to a gene: 9. Germline CDR1 and CDR2: SNHLY and FYNNEI. The CDR3 has 14 amino acids. CDR3 region: CASRGVTGDAEAFF. DNA for the CDR3: TGTGCCAGCAGGGGAGTGACAGGGGACGCTGAAGCTTTCTTT.

V usage is TRBV18 and J usage is TRBJ2-1; 11 bases map to TRBD2. Germline CDR1 reads KGHSH; CDR2 reads LQKENI. V trimming: 6 bases; J trimming: 5 bases; junction bases outside the gene matches: 9. The CDR3 covers 16 residues. The CDR3 region has the DNA TGTGCCAGCTCCCCTCGACCACTAGCGGGGGACAATGAGCAGTTCTTC. Its protein product is CASSPRPLAGDNEQFF.

This chain joins TRBV11-2 and TRBJ1-1; 8 bases fit TRBD1. Germline loops: CDR1 SGHAT, CDR2 FQNNGV. The CDR3 spans 13 residues. V dropped 5 bases and J dropped 10; count of bases not matched to a gene: 9. CDR3 loop: CASSPAGGQVAFF. DNA of the CDR3: TGTGCCAGCAGCCCCGCAGGGGGACAGGTAGCTTTCTTT.

This clone has just one count. The rearrangement uses TRBV7-8 and TRBJ1-3, with TRBD1 as a possible D gene (6 bases). CDR3 length: 15 residues. Germline V gives CDR1 SGHVS, CDR2 FQNEAQ. Trimming cost V 1 base and J 4 bases, with 11 bases left between them. The CDR3 DNA sequence: TGTGCCAGCAGCTTAGGAGGGGGAGTAGGAAACACCATATATTTT. It specifies CASSLGGGVGNTIYF.

The V call is TRBV2, the J call TRBJ1-1; TRBD1 is a possible D gene (5 bases). The CDR3 covers 15 residues. Trimming took off 4 bases at V and 2 bases at J, with 14 bases between the two ends. Germline-derived CDR1 and CDR2 are SNHLY and FYNNEI. The CDR3 loop is CASSVSERTNTEAFF. DNA of the CDR3: TGTGCCAGCAGTGTGTCAGAGAGGACAAACACTGAAGCTTTCTTT.

The genes are TRBV6-2 or TRBV6-3 and TRBJ2-3, with 13 bases identical to TRBD2. Per germline, CDR1 MNHEY and CDR2 SVGEGT. J lost 0 bases, V lost 2 bases, and 11 bases had no gene match. CDR3 length: 20 amino acids. For the CDR3, the DNA is TGTGCCAGCAGTTACCTTAAAGGGACTAGCGGGACAGATAGCACAGATACGCAGTATTTT. Translated: CASSYLKGTSGTDSTDTQYF.

This rearrangement joins TRBV5-4 to TRBJ2-7; 7 nucleotides match TRBD1. Germline V gene data show CDR1 as SGHNT and CDR2 as YYREEE (reference sequence). The J segment lost 4 bases and the V segment lost 3 bases, leaving 7 bases of the junction unmatched. The length of the CDR3 is 14 residues. CDR3 DNA sequence: TGTGCCAGCAGCTCAAACCGGGACAGATACGAGCAGTACTTC. Amino acids: CASSSNRDRYEQYF. Drawing the rest from reference TRBV5-4 and TRBJ2-7, the complete variable domain is ETGVTQSPTHLIKTRGQQVTLRCSSQSGHNTVSWYQQALGQGPQFIFQYYREEENGRGNFPPRFSGLQFPNYSSELNVNALELDDSALYLCASSSNRDRYEQYFGPGTRLTVT.

This clone has at least ten counts. This chain joins TRBV7-9 and TRBJ1-1; maybe TRBD1 (6 bases). V was cut by 5 bases and J by 8 bases, with 12 bases left in between. The germline V gene has CDR1 SEHNR and CDR2 FQNEAQ (reference sequence). The CDR3 consists of 12 residues. The CDR3, as DNA: TGTGCCAGCAGCACACATGACAGGGAAGCTTTCTTT. Its protein product is CASSTHDREAFF.

The chain employs TRBV6-2 or TRBV6-3 and TRBJ1-1, with D uncertain. Trimming removed 2 bases from V and 8 bases from J, with 15 bases in between. The germline gives CDR1 MNHEY, CDR2 SVGEGT. The CDR3 extends over 14 amino acids. The CDR3 DNA is TGTGCCAGCAGTTACACTGGACCTCGAGGGGAAGCTTTCTTT. Residues: CASSYTGPRGEAFF.

The rearrangement joins TRBV6-1 to TRBJ2-5, with 8 bases aligning to TRBD1. V lost 3 bases and J lost 2; bases outside the gene matches: 8. This CDR3 spans 16 amino acids. Germline V gene lookup returns CDR1 MNHNS and CDR2 SASEGT. Here the CDR3 DNA reads TGTGCCAGCAGTGATCGTCAGGGGGCGCGGCAAGAGACCCAGTACTTC. Residues: CASSDRQGARQETQYF.

This chain connects TRBV27 to TRBJ2-5; possibly TRBD2 for D (5 bases). CDR1 MNHEY and CDR2 SMNVEV come from the germline V gene (reference sequence). This CDR3 is 15 amino acids long. Trimming stripped 0 bases from V and 2 bases from J, with 10 bases between. This CDR3 reads CASSLSGLTQETQYF. In DNA, the CDR3 is TGTGCCAGCAGTTTATCCGGACTGACTCAAGAGACCCAGTACTTC.

This chain joins TRBV12-5 and TRBJ1-3; D unclear. CDR1 is LGHNT and CDR2 is FRNRAP in the germline V gene. The CDR3 extends over 14 amino acids. V was clipped by 1 base and J by 3 bases, with 7 bases between them. The CDR3 loop is CASGLGLSGNTIYF. The DNA of the CDR3 is TGTGCTAGTGGTTTGGGCCTGAGTGGAAACACCATATATTTT.

The chain recombines TRBV7-2 with TRBJ2-5; 7 positions match TRBD2. The CDR3 length is 15 residues. CDR1 is SGHTA and CDR2 is FQGNSA in the germline V gene. J gave up 1 base and V 1 base, and 3 bases lay outside the gene matches. CDR3 sequence (DNA): TGTGCCAGCAGCTTAGGGGCGGGGGTCCAAGAGACCCAGTACTTC. Translated, it gives CASSLGAGVQETQYF.